The 19 T cell receptor beta chains listed next were all sequenced from one sample in a study of T cell changes during pregnancy in multiple sclerosis. Profiling relied on immunoSEQ multiplex PCR, and the TCRdb table lists in-frame clones only, not all of them. The table records tens of thousands of clones, just over 90% of them present only once. The specimen comprised peripheral blood, sampled in the third trimester of pregnancy. The origin of the receptors is a female donor in good health, enrolled as a control in a pregnancy study.

The CDR3 nucleotides read TGTGCCAGCACCAAAAACGGGGTAAATGAGCAGTTCTTC. It encodes CASTKNGVNEQFF. V is TRBV2 and J is TRBJ2-1; maybe TRBD2 (5 bases). The germline V and J ends were trimmed by 7 bases and 7 bases, with 14 bases remaining between them. Germline values: CDR1 SNHLY, CDR2 FYNNEI. The CDR3 spans 13 residues.

The chain uses TRBV10-3 and TRBJ1-1; D is possibly TRBD1 (5 bases). Germline V gene lookup returns CDR1 ENHRY and CDR2 SYGVKD. The V and J ends lost 8 bases and 3 bases respectively, with 10 bases between them. This CDR3 is 12 amino acids long. The CDR3 sequence: CAIAGLDTEAFF. CDR3 bases: TGTGCCATCGCAGGGCTGGACACTGAAGCTTTCTTT.

The chain combines TRBV6-5 with TRBJ2-7, with TRBD1 identical over 7 bases. The V gene end was trimmed by 0 bases and the J gene end by 3 bases; junction bases not matched to a gene: 8. Germline-derived CDR1 and CDR2 are MNHEY and SVGAGI. There are 16 residues in the CDR3. CDR3 nucleotide sequence: TGTGCCAGCAGTTACTCGTCCGGGACAGAAGGCTACGAGCAGTACTTC. This sequence encodes CASSYSSGTEGYEQYF.

V and J are TRBV5-1 and TRBJ2-7, with 10 positions matching TRBD1. Germline V gene data show CDR1 as SGHRS and CDR2 as YFSETQ. V lost 3 bases to trimming and J lost 7 bases; unmatched junction nucleotides: 10. This CDR3 is 15 amino acids long. The CDR3 coding sequence is TGCGCCAGCAGCTCGCGACAGGGGGCGCCCCGTGAGCAGTACTTC. Amino acids: CASSSRQGAPREQYF.

J is TRBJ2-5 and V is TRBV7-6; 7 positions agree with TRBD2. V shed 5 bases, J shed 6 bases, and the junction held 6 bases outside the gene matches. There are 13 residues in the CDR3. CDR1 SGHVS and CDR2 FNYEAQ come from the germline V gene. The DNA for the CDR3 is TGTGCCAGCAGCCCGGGGACTATTAAGACCCAGTACTTC. This encodes CASSPGTIKTQYF.

The V call is TRBV30, the J call TRBJ2-2; 7 positions agree with TRBD1. The CDR3 spans 15 residues. V was pared by 4 bases and J by 1 base, with 6 bases of the junction left unmatched. The germline gives CDR1 GTSNPN, CDR2 SVGIG (reference sequence). The CDR3 DNA sequence: TGTGCCTGGAAGAAACAGGGGATGAACACCGGGGAGCTGTTTTTT. Translated, it gives CAWKKQGMNTGELFF.

This chain joins TRBV7-8 and TRBJ2-1; the match to TRBD2 covers 11 bases. CDR1 is SGHVS and CDR2 is FQNEAQ in the germline V gene. After removal of 5 bases from V and 3 bases from J, the junction contained 3 bases not matched to a gene. The CDR3 extends over 15 amino acids. The DNA for the CDR3 is TGTGCCAGCAGCACCGGGACTAGCGGCTACAATGAGCAGTTCTTC. This encodes CASSTGTSGYNEQFF.

The chain combines TRBV27 with TRBJ2-7, with 9 bases fitting TRBD1. This CDR3 is built from 15 residues. Germline V gene data show CDR1 as MNHEY and CDR2 as SMNVEV (reference sequence). V was pared by 4 bases and J by 2 bases, with 6 bases of the junction left unmatched. The CDR3 here is CASSSRQGGTYEQYF. CDR3 nucleotide sequence: TGTGCCAGCAGTTCAAGACAGGGGGGAACCTACGAGCAGTACTTC.

The rearrangement joins TRBV13 to TRBJ2-2, with TRBD1 matching over 7 bases. This CDR3 is 16 amino acids long. Germline loops: CDR1 PRHDT, CDR2 FYEKMQ (reference sequence). V shed 1 base and J 5 bases; nucleotides not matched to a gene: 7. CDR3 region: CASSLVGGERTGELFF. In nucleotides, the CDR3 is TGTGCCAGCAGCTTAGTAGGGGGCGAACGGACCGGGGAGCTGTTTTTT.

The rearrangement links TRBV5-8 to TRBJ2-7; 8 positions match TRBD1. J gave up 7 bases and V 4 bases, and 13 bases lay outside the gene matches. Germline CDR1 reads SGHTS; CDR2 reads YDEGEE. The length of the CDR3 is 15 residues. The CDR3, as DNA: TGTGCCAGCAGCATCCCGGGACAGGCCTTCGTGGAGCAGTACTTC. Its protein is CASSIPGQAFVEQYF.

This chain connects TRBV28 to TRBJ2-5; D perhaps matches TRBD1 (5 bases). With 2 bases removed from V and 4 bases from J, the gap between germline ends came to 11 bases. CDR1 and CDR2 from the germline V gene are MDHEN and SYDVKM. The CDR3 has 14 amino acids. The CDR3 sequence: CASSLHRMGETQYF. The CDR3 coding sequence is TGTGCCAGCAGTTTACACAGGATGGGAGAGACCCAGTACTTC.

The chain has TRBV29-1 and TRBJ2-3; 7 bases map to TRBD1. This CDR3 contains 14 residues. Germline trimming cut 8 bases from V and 6 bases from J; bases unmatched to any gene: 14. CDR1 and CDR2 (germline): SQVTM, ANQGSEA. This CDR3 is CSSGLGGQGDTQYF. Written as DNA, the CDR3 is TGCAGCTCCGGCTTAGGGGGCCAGGGCGATACGCAGTATTTT.

The chain employs TRBV29-1 and TRBJ2-3, with D unclear. The CDR3 spans 14 residues. Germline values: CDR1 SQVTM, CDR2 ANQGSEA. V shed 3 bases and J shed 1 base, with 11 bases lying between them. The CDR3 nucleotides are TGCAGCGTTGATAGAGGATTCCGCACAGATACGCAGTATTTT. The encoded protein is CSVDRGFRTDTQYF.

This sequence joins TRBV28 and TRBJ2-3; 11 bases agree with TRBD2. This CDR3 contains 20 residues. V was pared by 2 bases and J by 2 bases, with 15 bases of the junction left unmatched. Germline-derived CDR1 and CDR2 are MDHEN and SYDVKM. The CDR3 nucleotides read TGTGCCAGCAGTTTACCCCCCCGATACGGGACTAGCGGATTCACAGATACGCAGTATTTT. This codes for CASSLPPRYGTSGFTDTQYF. The full variable domain, completed using reference TRBV28 and TRBJ2-3, is DVKVTQSSRYLVKRTGEKVFLECVQDMDHENMFWYRQDPGLGLRLIYFSYDVKMKEKGDIPEGYSVSREKKERFSLILESASTNQTSMYLCASSLPPRYGTSGFTDTQYFGPGTRLTVL.

The chain combines TRBV6-5 with TRBJ2-7, with D possibly being TRBD2 (6 bases). Trimming removed 0 bases from V and 3 bases from J, with 9 bases in between. The CDR3 runs to 14 residues. Germline V gene lookup returns CDR1 MNHEY and CDR2 SVGAGI. CDR3: CASSYSHGSYEQYF. The CDR3, as DNA: TGTGCCAGCAGTTACTCGCACGGGAGCTACGAGCAGTACTTC.

The rearrangement joins TRBV29-1 to TRBJ2-1; 10 bases align to TRBD2. CDR3 length equals 14 residues. V shed 8 bases, J shed 7 bases, and the junction held 11 bases outside the gene matches. Germline lookup yields CDR1 SQVTM and CDR2 ANQGSEA. The CDR3 coding sequence is TGCAGCACCCAGCCGGGACTAGCGACGAATGAGCAGTTCTTC. This translates into CSTQPGLATNEQFF.

The rearrangement links TRBV5-1 to TRBJ2-7; a possible D gene is TRBD2 (7 bases). CDR1 and CDR2 (germline): SGHRS, YFSETQ. Trimming pared 4 bases from V and 3 bases from J, leaving 17 bases between. There are 15 residues in the CDR3. This chain's CDR3 is CASSPGGSFNYEQYF. In DNA, the CDR3 is TGCGCCAGCAGCCCGGGGGGCAGTTTCAACTACGAGCAGTACTTC.

This clone has a single count. The gene calls are TRBV2 and TRBJ1-3; 9 bases are a match to TRBD1. V was pared by 7 bases and J by 5 bases, with 3 bases of the junction left unmatched. Germline assignment: CDR1 SNHLY and CDR2 FYNNEI. This CDR3 region has 13 residues. CDR3 sequence (DNA): TGTGCCAGCACCGGACAGGGGAGAAACACCATATATTTT. Protein: CASTGQGRNTIYF.

At least ten counts were recorded for this clone. This chain links TRBV11-3 with TRBJ2-4; 7 bases map to TRBD2. This CDR3 is 13 amino acids long. Germline V CDR1 and CDR2: SGHNT, YENEEA. V lost 1 base and J lost 10; bases outside the gene matches: 4. CDR3 nucleotides: TGTGCCAGCAGCTTAGGTGGCGGGAGTATTCAGTACTTC. It translates to CASSLGGGSIQYF.